The rows below give T cell receptor beta chains drawn from one sample of a study of cytomegalovirus exposure and HLA in healthy donors. Produced via immunoSEQ multiplex PCR; TCRdb's table is partial and in-frame only. The sample includes about 85,000 clones, about 66% seen only once; the top ten take 2.1%. The sequencing sample was made of PBMCs. These receptors were obtained from a young man in good health and CMV-seronegative. Each CDR3 is given with its conserved first and last residue. A D gene is named only where the DNA matches it firmly. Clone size is not always given. Where it is, it says once, few, many or a class for expanded clones.

>few|TRBV5-1|TRBJ2-5|.
TGCGCCAGCAGCTCCCTAGGGGTTGGGCAAGAGACCCAGTACTTC
CASSSLGVGQETQYF
>.|TRBV18|TRBJ1-1|TRBD1
TGTGCCAGCTCACCGACAGGGGGCGCCTGGAACACTGAAGCTTTCTTT
CASSPTGGAWNTEAFF
>once|TRBV2|TRBJ2-1|TRBD2
TGTGCCAGCAGAGTCCGGGAGGGTTACAATGAGCAGTTCTTC
CASRVREGYNEQFF
>.|TRBV2|TRBJ1-1|TRBD1
TGTGCCAGCAGTGGGGACAGGGCTCGCACTGAAGCTTTCTTT
CASSGDRARTEAFF
>few|TRBV5-5|TRBJ2-7|.
TGTGCCAGCAGACAAACTATTGACGGCTACGAGCAGTACTTC
CASRQTIDGYEQYF
>.|TRBV29-1|TRBJ1-2|.
TGCAGCGTTGCACTTGCAGGATTCTATGGCTACACCTTC
CSVALAGFYGYTF
>.|TRBV6-5|TRBJ1-5|.
TGTGCCAGCAGACCTGTGGAAGACATAGATCAGCCCCAGCATTTT
CASRPVEDIDQPQHF
>.|TRBV10-3|TRBJ2-1|TRBD1
TGTGCCATCAGGGACAGGGGGTCGAATGAGCAGTTCTTC
CAIRDRGSNEQFF
>.|TRBV28|TRBJ1-1|TRBD1
TGTGCCAGCAAAAACACGATAGGACAGGGCTTGAACACTGAAGCTTTCTTT
CASKNTIGQGLNTEAFF
>.|TRBV6-6|TRBJ2-7|TRBD2
TGTGCCAGCAGTAAGCTAACTAGCGGGAGGCATCACGAGCAGTACTTC
CASSKLTSGRHHEQYF
>.|TRBV6-4|TRBJ1-2|TRBD1
TGTGCCAGCAGTGACGCAGGGGGAACGAGCGGCTACACCTTC
CASSDAGGTSGYTF
>once|TRBV10-3|TRBJ2-1|TRBD1
TGTGCCATCAGCACGGACAGGGGCTACAATGAGCAGTTCTTC
CAISTDRGYNEQFF
>.|TRBV4-3|TRBJ2-1|TRBD2
TGCGCCAGCAGCCAAGAAATAGCTGGCGGGGGGCGCAATGAGCAGTTCTTC
CASSQEIAGGGRNEQFF
>.|TRBV7-6|TRBJ2-7|.
TGTGCCAGCAGCCCGGGAGCTGATGATTCGAGCTCCTACGAGCAGTACTTC
CASSPGADDSSSYEQYF
>.|TRBV18|TRBJ2-2|.
TGTGCCAGCTCATTAACGGAGGGGGCGATCACCGGGGAGCTGTTTTTT
CASSLTEGAITGELFF
>.|TRBV7-9|TRBJ1-4|.
TGTGCCAGCAGCTTAGACAACCTTGGAAAACTGTTTTTT
CASSLDNLGKLFF
>.|TRBV7-9|TRBJ1-3|.
TGTGCCAGCAGCTTGGGACTCAAGCTTGGTTCTGGAAACACCATATATTTT
CASSLGLKLGSGNTIYF
>.|TRBV30|TRBJ1-5|.
TGTGCCTGGAGTGCGGCAGGGAACAATCAGCCCCAGCATTTT
CAWSAAGNNQPQHF
>medium-sized|TRBV6-6|TRBJ1-4|.
TGTGCCAGCAGTCGAGTAGTTAATGAAAAACTGTTTTTT
CASSRVVNEKLFF
>.|TRBV6-5|TRBJ2-7|TRBD2
TGTGCCAGCAGCCGGGGGGGGAGCGCCTACGAGCAGTACTTC
CASSRGGSAYEQYF
>.|TRBV19|TRBJ1-2|TRBD1
TGTGCCACCCGGGACAGTACCTATGGCTACACCTTC
CATRDSTYGYTF
>once|TRBV19|TRBJ2-2|.
TGTGCCAGTAGCCCCACCCTGACTAGAACCGGGGAGCTGTTTTTT
CASSPTLTRTGELFF
>.|TRBV9|TRBJ2-5|TRBD2
TGTGCCAGCAGCGTAGGGGCTAGCGGGCCCCAAGAGACCCAGTACTTC
CASSVGASGPQETQYF
>.|TRBV30|TRBJ1-5|TRBD1
TGTGCCTGGAGTGTAGGGGACAGCGGTCTTTGGGGTCTGCCCCAGCATTTT
CAWSVGDSGLWGLPQHF
>.|TRBV4-3|TRBJ2-5|TRBD2
TGCGCCAGCAGCCAAGATCGAGTGGCGGGGGGCCTCCCAGGGACCCAGTACTTC
CASSQDRVAGGLPGTQYF
>.|TRBV5-1|TRBJ2-7|TRBD1
TGCGCCAGCAGCGCCCTATCCGGGACAGGGTCCTACGAGCAGTACTTC
CASSALSGTGSYEQYF
>few|TRBV10-3|TRBJ1-1|.
TGTGCCATCAGTCAGGGTTCTGGGACTGAAGCTTTCTTT
CAISQGSGTEAFF
>.|TRBV30|TRBJ2-5|.
TGTGCCTGGAGTGTACTCTTCCAAGAGACCCAGTACTTC
CAWSVLFQETQYF
>.|TRBV19|TRBJ2-2|.
TGTGCCAGTATCACAGGCACCGGGGAGCTGTTTTTT
CASITGTGELFF
>once|TRBV6-1|TRBJ2-1|TRBD2
TGTGCCAGCAGTCGGGACTACCGAAACAATGAGCAGTTCTTC
CASSRDYRNNEQFF
>.|TRBV6-5|TRBJ1-1|TRBD1
TGTGCCAGCAGTTATAGGATAAGACAGGGAGAAACTGAAGCTTTCTTT
CASSYRIRQGETEAFF
>.|TRBV7-9|TRBJ1-2|.
TGTGCCAGCAGGAGAGAGGAGGCTTATGGCTACACCTTC
CASRREEAYGYTF
>.|TRBV6-1|TRBJ1-1|.
TGTGCCAGCAGTGAATTGGCAGCGACCATGAACACTGAAGCTTTCTTT
CASSELAATMNTEAFF
>few|TRBV4-2|TRBJ2-6|.
TGTGCCAGCAGCCAAGTGGGCACAGGGCTGTCTGGGGCCAACGTCCTGACTTTC
CASSQVGTGLSGANVLTF
>.|TRBV6-1|TRBJ2-1|.
TGTGCCAGCAGTGTAAGTGGGAGCTCCTACAATGAGCAGTTCTTC
CASSVSGSSYNEQFF
>.|TRBV27|TRBJ1-1|.
TGTGCCAGCAGGGGACTGGCTGAAGCTTTCTTT
CASRGLAEAFF
>.|TRBV30|TRBJ2-5|TRBD1
TGTGCCCGGGGTCAGGGGGCCGGGGAGACCCAGTACTTC
CARGQGAGETQYF
>.|TRBV28|TRBJ1-1|.
TGTGCCAGCAGTTTAATAGCGTTTCTGGCGCGGCTCATGAACACTGAAGCTTTCTTT
CASSLIAFLARLMNTEAFF
>.|TRBV30|TRBJ1-6|TRBD1
TGTGCCTCCACTCAGGGACAGGGGTTTAATTCACCCCTCCACTTT
CASTQGQGFNSPLHF